Reported below is one TCR beta chain. What it binds is not known. Primers: 60 Vbeta forward and 13 Jbeta reverse. Repertoires were generated with immunoSEQ multiplex PCR, while TCRdb's copy carries only in-frame clones and drops some. The table shows 85,000 to 100,000 clones, with over 65% occurring only once. This sample is drawn from a study of cytomegalovirus exposure and HLA in healthy donors. Overall study results and limits: Three CMV-associated chains proved CMV antigen-specific in vitro.

Trimming removed 2 bases from V and 4 bases from J; junction bases left unmatched: 4. This CDR3 region has 15 residues. CDR1 and CDR2 (germline): SGHTA, FQGNSA. Sample: PBMCs. The chain employs TRBV7-2 and TRBJ2-2, with 7 bases fitting TRBD1. The clonotype was recovered from an older woman in good health and CMV-seronegative. The CDR3 bases are TGTGCCAGCAGCTTAAGGGGGCTGGTCACCGGGGAGCTGTTTTTT. It specifies CASSLRGLVTGELFF.